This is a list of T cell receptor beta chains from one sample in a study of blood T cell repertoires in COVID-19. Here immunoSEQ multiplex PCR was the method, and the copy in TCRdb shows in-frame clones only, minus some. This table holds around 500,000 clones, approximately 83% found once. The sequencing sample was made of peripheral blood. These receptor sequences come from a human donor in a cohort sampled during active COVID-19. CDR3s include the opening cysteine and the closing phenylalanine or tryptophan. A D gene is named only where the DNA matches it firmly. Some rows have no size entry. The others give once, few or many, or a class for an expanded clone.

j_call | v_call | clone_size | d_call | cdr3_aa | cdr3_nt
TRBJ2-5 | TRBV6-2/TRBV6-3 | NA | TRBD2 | CASSYSAGVGGETQYF | TGTGCCAGCAGTTACTCGGCGGGAGTTGGAGGGGAGACCCAGTACTTC
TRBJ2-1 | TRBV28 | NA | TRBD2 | CASSSPGTSGRGGFGNEQFF | TGTGCCAGCAGTTCCCCCGGGACTAGCGGGAGAGGGGGGTTTGGCAATGAGCAGTTCTTC
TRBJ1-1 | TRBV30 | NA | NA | CAWSIRKTVMNTEAFF | TGTGCCTGGAGTATCCGAAAGACAGTTATGAACACTGAAGCTTTCTTT
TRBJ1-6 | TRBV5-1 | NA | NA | CASSPGASSYNSPLHF | TGCGCCAGCAGCCCAGGGGCGAGCTCCTATAATTCACCCCTCCACTTT
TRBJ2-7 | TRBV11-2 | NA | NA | CASSSLFSDEQYF | TGTGCCAGCAGCTCCCTTTTTTCCGACGAGCAGTACTTC
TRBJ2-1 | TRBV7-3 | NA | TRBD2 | CASSPKAPGTSGVVNEQFF | TGTGCCAGCAGCCCAAAGGCCCCCGGGACTAGCGGGGTTGTCAATGAGCAGTTCTTC
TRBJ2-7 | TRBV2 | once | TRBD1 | CASTQQGSSYEQYF | TGTGCCAGCACCCAACAGGGGAGCTCCTACGAGCAGTACTTC
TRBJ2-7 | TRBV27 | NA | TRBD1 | CASSLRSGGVYEQYF | TGTGCCAGCAGTTTGAGGTCAGGGGGCGTGTACGAGCAGTACTTC
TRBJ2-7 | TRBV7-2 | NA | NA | CASRLAVGEQYF | TGTGCCAGCAGACTGGCGGTGGGCGAGCAGTACTTC
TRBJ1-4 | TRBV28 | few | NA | CASSQGYEKLFF | TGTGCCAGCAGCCAGGGTTACGAAAAACTGTTTTTT
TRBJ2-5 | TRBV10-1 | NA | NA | CASSDPRAGKETQYF | TGCGCCAGCAGTGACCCCCGGGCAGGGAAAGAGACCCAGTACTTC
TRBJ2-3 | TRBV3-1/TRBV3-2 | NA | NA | CASSSTSPRQYF | TGTGCCAGCAGCTCTACTAGCCCCCGTCAGTATTTT
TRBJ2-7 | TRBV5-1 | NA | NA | CASSRLGGVNEQYF | TGCGCCAGCAGCCGGCTAGGGGGGGTCAACGAGCAGTACTTC
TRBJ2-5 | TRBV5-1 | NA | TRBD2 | CASSLAPSGRGETQYF | TGCGCCAGCAGCTTGGCCCCTAGCGGGAGAGGGGAGACCCAGTACTTC
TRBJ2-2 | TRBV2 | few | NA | CASRGSNTGELFF | TGTGCCAGCAGGGGCTCGAACACCGGGGAGCTGTTTTTT
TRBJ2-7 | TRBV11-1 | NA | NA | CASSLDTSRIGYEQYF | TGTGCCAGCAGCTTAGACACCTCTAGAATTGGCTACGAGCAGTACTTC
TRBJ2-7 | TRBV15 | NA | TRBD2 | CATSRDSSGPYEQYF | TGTGCCACCAGCAGAGATTCTAGCGGTCCCTACGAGCAGTACTTC
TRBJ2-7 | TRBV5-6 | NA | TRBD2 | CASQRLAELYEQYF | TGTGCCAGCCAACGACTAGCGGAGCTTTACGAGCAGTACTTC
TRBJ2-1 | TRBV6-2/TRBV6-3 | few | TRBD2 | CASSGTSEGEQFF | TGTGCCAGCAGTGGGACTAGCGAAGGTGAGCAGTTCTTC
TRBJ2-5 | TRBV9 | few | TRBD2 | CASSVGLAGIQETQYF | TGTGCCAGCAGCGTAGGACTAGCGGGAATCCAAGAGACCCAGTACTTC
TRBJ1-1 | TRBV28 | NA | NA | CASSLPKDRLSEAFF | TGTGCCAGCAGTTTGCCGAAGGACAGACTGTCTGAAGCTTTCTTT
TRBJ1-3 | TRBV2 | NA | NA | CASTSDRSSGNTIYF | TGTGCCAGCACTTCAGACAGGAGCTCTGGAAACACCATATATTTT
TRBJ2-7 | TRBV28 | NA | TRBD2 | CASSSFYSGTSSYEQYF | TGTGCCAGCAGTTCCTTCTATAGCGGGACTTCTTCCTACGAGCAGTACTTC
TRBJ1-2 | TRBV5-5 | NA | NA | CASSLQVIYGYTF | TGTGCCAGCAGCCTACAGGTTATCTATGGCTACACCTTC
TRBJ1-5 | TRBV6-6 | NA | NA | CASSYFAVRENQPQHF | TGTGCCAGCAGTTACTTTGCGGTCAGGGAAAATCAGCCCCAGCATTTT
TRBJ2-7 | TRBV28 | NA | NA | CASSPTRLGRVYEQYF | TGTGCCAGCAGCCCAACACGACTAGGTAGGGTCTACGAGCAGTACTTC
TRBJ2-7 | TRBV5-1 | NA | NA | CASSEGGVIGRVYEQYF | TGCGCCAGCTCCGAAGGGGGGGTGATTGGACGGGTCTACGAGCAGTACTTC
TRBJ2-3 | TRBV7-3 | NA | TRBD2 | CASSLTSGSTDTQYF | TGTGCCAGCAGCTTGACTAGCGGGAGCACAGATACGCAGTATTTT
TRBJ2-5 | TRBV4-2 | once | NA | CASSQDRLVQETQYF | TGTGCCAGCAGCCAAGATAGACTAGTACAAGAGACCCAGTACTTC
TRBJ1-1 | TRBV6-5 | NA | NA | CASTGGNTEAFF | TGTGCCAGCACGGGAGGGAACACTGAAGCTTTCTTT
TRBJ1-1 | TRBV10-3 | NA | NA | CAIRQTVNTEAFF | TGTGCCATCAGGCAGACAGTAAACACTGAAGCTTTCTTT
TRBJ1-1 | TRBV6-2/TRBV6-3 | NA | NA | CASSPPRAGFGGEAFF | TGTGCCAGCAGTCCCCCGAGGGCAGGCTTCGGAGGTGAAGCTTTCTTT
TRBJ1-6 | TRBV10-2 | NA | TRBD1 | CATSTQGIHSPLHF | TGCGCCACCTCGACACAGGGGATACATTCACCCCTCCACTTT
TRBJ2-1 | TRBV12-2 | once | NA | CASRPPGHYNEQFF | TGTGCAAGTCGACCCCCGGGACATTACAATGAGCAGTTCTTC
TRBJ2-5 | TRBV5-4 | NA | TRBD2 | CASSSSGRARQETQYF | TGTGCCAGCAGCTCGAGCGGGAGGGCCAGGCAAGAGACCCAGTACTTC